This T cell receptor (beta chain) comes out of a study of cytomegalovirus exposure and HLA in healthy donors (dated 2017 in TCRdb). At the level of the whole study: In an earlier analysis of 587 of the donors, 276 Gb of sequence data and roughly 100 million unique TCR beta sequences from about 190 million T cells were reported. An early release covering just under 650 HLA-typed donors comprised 300 to 350 gigabases of sequencing data and 65 million to 100 million unique TCR sequences. The genetic ancestry cluster associated with self-reported Caucasian donors included 81% of the 398 genotyped donors. The study aimed to test whether signatures of past pathogen exposure could be identified by cataloging public T cell receptors. The study used immunosequencing to profile the T cell repertoires of several hundred subjects and linked those repertoires to cytomegalovirus serostatus. Along with the approximately 650-subject first cohort, a separate validation cohort of about 110 different subjects was used. To predict cytomegalovirus infection status, the study combined high-throughput TCR immunosequencing, statistical association of individual TCRs with disease status, and machine learning. In a later analysis, previously published TCR beta repertoires from some 640 donors were re-analyzed and high-resolution HLA genotyping was added so that TCR occurrence patterns could be studied. Rather than using new phenotypic data, the later analysis identified candidate immune exposures from TCR beta sequences and from how often those sequences occurred across donors. An earlier analysis of 500 to 650 of the donors applied high-throughput TCR beta sequencing to assess whether each TCR beta V gene segment acted as functional or pseudogenic. Donor age, sex, ethnicity and CMV serostatus were compiled together with the repertoire data. A later genetic analysis took genome-wide SNP genotypes for about 55% of the roughly 670 donors and used that subset as a discovery cohort. All discovery cohort repertoires had been generated using a single sequencing platform. HLA typing covered class I and class II loci at four-digit resolution. Typing coverage varied by locus: roughly 620-640 donors for A, B, C, DRB1 and DQB1; approximately 520 for DQA1; more than 600 for DPA1; 400 to 480 for DPB1. Because of strong linkage in the cohort, 5 or 6 DR-DQ haplotypes were treated as single units for association and clustering. On average, 235,054 unique TCR beta nucleotide sequences were sequenced per donor among some 420 genotyped donors of the cohort, with about 17% of those sequences being non-productive.

According to the germline V gene, CDR1 reads MNHEY and CDR2 reads SVGAGI. Trimming takes 5 bases from V and 6 bases from J, and the germline ends sit 11 bases apart. Including the terminal cysteine and valine, the CDR3 comprises 12 residues. Here the CDR3 DNA is all that survives: 36 bases in frame from base 1. Broader findings and caveats from the paper: A cluster of highly shared sequence variants was judged likely to be a technical artifact of the sequencing pipeline. Correlated functional status among segregating V segments might be attributable to linkage disequilibrium, but an unknown experimental factor could not be ruled out. A few of the identified cytomegalovirus-associated TCR beta chains were confirmed in vitro to be specific for cytomegalovirus antigens. In a later analysis, several top co-occurrence clusters were reported to appear linked to parvovirus B19, influenza, CMV and Epstein-Barr virus. According to a later genetic analysis, donors in an Asian-associated ancestry cluster had fewer N-insertions in productive TCRs than the approximately 670-donor mean. Because counts were too low, some 16 rarely observed V segments, including chromosome 9 orphons, were excluded from the earlier analysis of under 650 of the donors. The cohort was sequenced for TCR beta chains only, and without alpha or paired-chain data the features that could be detected were limited. In a later analysis, HLA-associated TCR beta chains were found to be more clonally expanded and to have lower generation probabilities than equally common non-associated chains. In a later analysis, the rate of TCR association differed among HLA loci, with DRB1 alleles having the most associated TCRs and HLA-C alleles having the fewest. Across donors, most TCR sequences were observed very rarely, whereas some public TCRs were present in many individuals. An earlier analysis of around 540 of the donors showed that most TCR beta V segments appeared in productive rearrangements either about 87% or about 30% of the time, which broadly matched IMGT annotations. The presence/absence analyses assumed that sequencing depth was roughly uniform across donors, and that assumption may not be true. Some IMGT-functional V segments, including TRBV6-2 and TRBV6-3, could not be distinguished by the 87-base-pair reads and were therefore excluded. According to a later analysis, most CMV-associated TCR beta chains appeared to be HLA-restricted, and the HLA associations seemed to be driven largely by CMV exposure. The only immune exposure information available for the cohort was CMV serostatus. Because HLA typing was unavailable for some donors at each locus, only the typed subset was used in association tests. In both the original and validation cohorts, the classifier was reported to diagnose cytomegalovirus status with high specificity and sensitivity. At a false discovery rate of 0.05, a later analysis linked fewer than 20,000 TCR beta sequences to specific HLA alleles. A later genetic analysis associated a missense DCLRE1C variant with V-gene and J-gene trimming of TCR beta chains, and an independent cohort replicated the association. A total of about 180 TCR beta chains were listed by the study as associated with cytomegalovirus. Assigning TCR associations to individual alleles was difficult when HLA alleles, especially DR and DQ, strongly co-occurred. The authors suggested that the approach could potentially be extended to other disease states and immunological phenotypes. A further reported finding was that TCR beta sequences accurately predicted the HLA-A and HLA-B alleles for most subjects in the first cohort.

As regards this clone: Its antigen is currently not known. No much larger clone is present one base from it, and per-base qualities are unavailable.

The library was made by the immunoSEQ multiplex PCR assay. The multiplex PCR relied on a mix of 60 forward primers for TCR Vbeta segments and 13 reverse primers for TCR Jbeta segments. The CDR3 region of rearranged TCR beta genes was amplified from genomic DNA by a multiplex PCR assay. Amplified TCR beta libraries were sequenced as 87-base-pair reads on the Illumina HiSeq System. The authors' pipeline ran thus. A later analysis counted 65 million to 90 million unique TCR beta chains across the 600 to 850 repertoires, and around 12 million of these chains were shared by at least two donors. Raw reads were error-corrected and collapsed into unique sequences with a nearest-neighbor algorithm that merged closely related sequences to remove PCR and sequencing errors. CDR3 sequences were aligned to IMGT reference sequences to assign V, D and J gene segments. For a sequence to be retained, at least a six-nucleotide match to both a V gene segment and a J gene segment was required. A rearrangement was called productive if the CDR3 had no stop codons and remained in frame with V and J, and every other rearrangement was called non-productive. CDR3 was defined by IMGT convention, running from the second conserved V-encoded cysteine to the conserved J-encoded phenylalanine. Sequences without an unambiguous match to a single V gene segment were excluded from the earlier analysis of 587 of the donors. An earlier analysis of approximately 590 of the donors called V segments functional above 56.7% productive rearrangements and segregating when the between-donor standard deviation exceeded 5%. A statistical classification framework was developed to diagnose cytomegalovirus status using the catalog of TCR beta chain sequences. A later analysis assigned V and J genes by comparing TCR nucleotide sequences with IMGT/GENE-DB human TR gene sequences. The TCRdist pipeline was used in a later analysis to assign CDR3 sequences and most-parsimonious VDJ recombination scenarios. A later analysis defined each TCR beta chain by its CDR3 amino acid sequence plus V-gene family, and excluded reads lacking a unique V-gene family. A later analysis removed several hundred highly shared, low-generation-probability nucleotide sequences to deal with suspected cross-contamination and a sequencing artifact. A later analysis calculated a clonal expansion index for each public chain from normalized within-repertoire ranks of inferred template counts. In a later analysis, generation probabilities were computed using a VDJ recombination model fitted to out-of-frame rearrangements, and the results were checked against IGoR. A later analysis scored TCR-TCR, TCR-HLA and TCR-CMV co-occurrence with hypergeometric tests, applying a repertoire-size bias correction to TCR pairs. To estimate false discovery rates, a later analysis permuted the HLA or CMV assignments 20 times. In a later analysis, co-occurring TCRs were grouped using DBSCAN, with TCRdist sequence similarity added in when clustering inside HLA-allele-positive subsets. Repertoires with fewer than 30,000 or more than 120,000 public chains were left out of co-occurrence clustering, as were about 5 repertoires with anomalous nucleotide sharing. Not all clones reach the TCRdb copy of this immuneACCESS table, which keeps in-frame sequences only. Checked studies attribute under half of the gap to unresolved V genes and leave the rest unexplained. The V and J calls and the clone size are those of that table, but D and trimming were determined from the DNA. For this sample the table gives fewer than 130,000 clones, of which roughly three quarters were detected only once. Clones ranked in the top ten supply under 13% of the sample.

In total, approximately 690 healthy bone marrow donors made up the cohort. At the time of sampling, all cohort members were nominally healthy, though unrecorded immune exposures were likely present. The donor was CMV seropositive and belonged to the group of over 250 seropositive cohort members. Each donor provided a peripheral blood sample, and peripheral blood mononuclear cells were used for TCR beta sequencing. The Qiagen DNeasy Blood Extraction Kit was used to extract genomic DNA from the blood cell samples. This receptor was obtained from a man aged 40-55 years in good health and CMV-seropositive. The V and J segments used are TRBV6-5 and TRBJ2-7; there is no confident call for the D gene. The specimen sequenced was PBMCs. The CDR3 region: CASSDGGLEQYV. The DNA sequence is given as TGTGCCAGCAGTGACGGTGGGCTCGAGCAGTACGTC.